These 15 T cell receptor beta chains were all obtained from the same sample, sequenced in a study of T cells in Graves' hyperthyroidism and ophthalmopathy (dated by TCRdb to the late 2010s). Receptors were amplified or captured by multiplex PCR. The sequencer listed for this sample is Illumina HiSeq 2000. Amplification of TCR beta CDR3 regions was carried out from RNA transcripts. The TCR CDR3 was subjected to a first round of RT-PCR using the HTBI primer set and the Qiagen OneStep RT-PCR kit. The public reads were run again by TCRdb, first through fastp at Q25 and then through MiXCR, and only productive beta chains were kept. Rows matching on CDR3 protein sequence are summarized as one entry with the most common DNA and genes. The sample contains over 250,000 distinct CDR3 sequences, about a sixth of them found a single time. Around 55% of the sample lies in the top ten. The sequenced sample consisted of blood. The source of these receptors is a woman aged 60-70 years with Graves' ophthalmopathy.

This clonotype was detected only a few times. V usage is TRBV19 and J usage is TRBJ1-4, with D possibly being TRBD1 (6 bases). CDR3 length: 15 residues. Trimming pared 5 bases from V and 7 bases from J, leaving 17 bases between. CDR1 is LNHDA, CDR2 SQIVND, per germline (reference sequence). The CDR3 DNA is TGTGCCAGTAGTGTCCAGGGGAGATCCGGTGAAAAACTGTTTTTT. Its protein product is CASSVQGRSGEKLFF.

This clonotype was counted at least ten times. J is TRBJ2-7 and V is TRBV6-1; 14 positions match TRBD2. The CDR3 sequence is 16 residues long. The trim removed 6 bases at V and 3 bases at J, leaving 7 bases unmatched. Germline V gene sequence: CDR1 MNHNS, CDR2 SASEGT. The CDR3 DNA follows: TGTGCCAGCAGCGGGGGGACTAGCGGGAGAATCTACGAGCAGTACTTC. It translates to CASSGGTSGRIYEQYF.

This clonotype was found many times. The J gene is TRBJ2-1, the V gene TRBV6-1, with unresolved D. The germline V gene has CDR1 MNHNS and CDR2 SASEGT. The CDR3 contains 16 residues. The germline V and J ends were trimmed by 7 bases and 4 bases, with 20 bases remaining between them. The CDR3 loop is CASNVAEPLLYNEQFF. The CDR3 DNA is TGTGCCAGCAACGTGGCAGAACCCCTTTTATACAATGAGCAGTTCTTC.

This clonotype was observed many times. The chain links TRBV7-2 to TRBJ1-5; D may be TRBD1 (6 bases). Germline-derived CDR1 and CDR2 are SGHTA and FQGNSA. The V and J ends lost 5 bases and 10 bases respectively, with 15 bases between them. This CDR3 region has 13 residues. In nucleotides, the CDR3 is TGTGCCAGCAGCACGAAGACAGGCCTTCCCCAGCATTTT. Residues: CASSTKTGLPQHF.

This clonotype was found many times. The chain carries TRBV5-8 and TRBJ2-1, with 8 bases lining up with TRBD2. V was clipped by 0 bases and J by 9 bases; unmatched bases: 11. The V gene's germline CDR1 is SGHTS and CDR2 YDEGEE. The CDR3 runs to 16 residues. CDR3 amino acids: CASSLATGGPISEQFF. The CDR3 bases are TGTGCCAGCAGCTTGGCCACGGGAGGGCCTATCAGTGAGCAGTTCTTC.

Remarks on this clonotype: A read error may produce the germline difference seen at one junction end. The rearrangement links TRBV7-9 to TRBJ2-5, with no clear D. Germline CDR1 SEHNR, CDR2 FQNEAQ (reference sequence). The CDR3 is 13 residues long. CDR3 sequence (DNA): TGTTCCAGCAGCTTGAGTCGAGGAGAGACCCAGTACTTC. This gives the protein CSSSLSRGETQYF. The whole variable domain, filled in from reference TRBV7-9 and TRBJ2-5, reads DTGVSQNPRHKITKRGQNVTFRCDPISEHNRLYWYRQTLGQGPEFLTYFQNEAQLEKSRLLSDRFSAERPKGSFSTLEIQRTEQGDSAMYLCSSSLSRGETQYFGPGTRLLVL.

A remark on this clonotype: A much larger clonotype is one base distant, so this may be a read error. The V gene is TRBV20-1, the J gene TRBJ1-6, with no clear D. Germline CDR1 reads DFQATT; CDR2 reads SNEGSKA (reference sequence). There are 16 residues in the CDR3. The V end lost 5 bases, the J end lost 0 bases, and 14 bases lay between the germline ends. The CDR3 protein is CSAYADRRSYNSPLHF. CDR3 nucleotide sequence: TGCAGTGCTTACGCCGATAGGCGCTCCTATAATTCACCCCTCCACTTT.

This clonotype has a count of ten or more. CDR3 coding DNA: TGTGCCAGCCGACCGGGACAGACCTACAATGAGCAGTTCTTC. Amino acid sequence: CASRPGQTYNEQFF. V usage is TRBV7-2 and J usage is TRBJ2-1; 7 nucleotides line up with TRBD1. With 8 bases clipped from V and 2 bases from J, the junction kept 6 bases outside the gene matches. The CDR3 extends over 14 amino acids. Germline V CDR1 and CDR2: SGHTA, FQGNSA.

This clonotype was detected many times. The chain joins TRBV11-2 to TRBJ1-1; maybe TRBD1 (6 bases). Germline CDR1 is SGHAT and CDR2 is FQNNGV. Trimming removed 2 bases from V and 3 bases from J, with 7 bases in between. The CDR3 loop spans 13 amino acids. In nucleotides, the CDR3 is TGTGCCAGCAGCTTACAGGGGTACACTGAAGCTTTCTTT. It is translated as CASSLQGYTEAFF.

This clonotype was counted only a few times. V usage is TRBV9 and J usage is TRBJ1-1; D remains ambiguous. The CDR3 contains 14 residues. With 4 bases removed from V and 1 base from J, the gap between germline ends came to 11 bases. Germline values: CDR1 SGDLS, CDR2 YYNGEE. In DNA, the CDR3 is TGTGCCAGCAGCCGACAAACACAGAACACTGAAGCTTTCTTT. This codes for CASSRQTQNTEAFF.

The chain links TRBV12-3 or TRBV12-4 to TRBJ1-3; D is unclear. V was shortened by 6 bases and J by 4 bases, with 7 bases between the two germline ends. This CDR3 is 12 amino acids long. CDR3 region: CASRVTGNTIYF. CDR3 DNA: TGTGCCAGCAGGGTGACAGGAAACACCATATATTTT.

This clonotype was counted ten times or more. The gene calls are TRBV2 and TRBJ2-3; the D gene is possibly TRBD2 (5 bases). Germline CDR1 reads SNHLY; CDR2 reads FYNNEI. CDR3 length equals 14 residues. V shed 4 bases and J shed 0 bases, with 8 bases lying between them. The CDR3 DNA is TGTGCCAGCAGTGGGACGGGAAGCACAGATACGCAGTATTTT. Translation gives CASSGTGSTDTQYF.

This clonotype was seen at least ten times. The chain employs TRBV20-1 and TRBJ2-1; a weak D match, TRBD2 (5 bases). This CDR3 region has 13 residues. CDR1 is DFQATT and CDR2 is SNEGSKA in the germline V gene (reference sequence). Trimming took off 1 base at V and 7 bases at J, with 11 bases between the two ends. The CDR3, as DNA: TGCAGTGCTAGAGGGGCTAGCAGGAATGAGCAGTTCTTC. Protein sequence: CSARGASRNEQFF.

This clonotype was detected ten times or more. The chain's CDR3 is CASSLDGSSGANVLTF. The CDR3 DNA follows: TGTGCCAGCAGCTTAGACGGATCCTCTGGGGCCAACGTCCTGACTTTC. V and J are TRBV7-2 and TRBJ2-6, with no clear D. CDR1 and CDR2 (germline): SGHTA, FQGNSA. The CDR3 covers 16 residues. V was pared by 1 base and J by 0 bases, with 7 bases between.

This clonotype has a count of ten or more. J is TRBJ1-1 and V is TRBV6-2 or TRBV6-3; no firm D call. The CDR3 loop spans 13 amino acids. Germline values: CDR1 MNHEY, CDR2 SVGEGT. Trimming removed 5 bases from V and 8 bases from J, with 15 bases in between. CDR3 nucleotide sequence: TGTGCCAGCAGTCTCGAATATGGAATGGAAGCTTTCTTT. Translated: CASSLEYGMEAFF.